This T cell receptor (beta chain) was documented in a study of blood T cell repertoires in COVID-19. A remark on this clone: Other DNA variants within this sample encode the same CDR3.

The repertoire was sequenced with immunoSEQ multiplex PCR; TCRdb's copy has only in-frame clones and lacks some. Of roughly 170,000 clones in the sample, more than 75% were seen once. Trimming removed 1 base from V and 7 bases from J; junction bases left unmatched: 1. The germline V gene has CDR1 MNHNS and CDR2 SASEGT. The CDR3 consists of 13 residues. This sequence joins TRBV6-1 and TRBJ1-2; TRBD1 agrees at 9 bases. Sequencing was performed on PBMCs or T cells enriched from blood (not recorded which). The sequence derives from a woman between 50 and 59 years old who had recovered from COVID-19. The CDR3 protein is CASSEGQGGGYTF. The CDR3 nucleotides are TGTGCCAGCAGTGAAGGACAGGGGGGTGGCTACACCTTC.